The 11 T cell receptor beta chains presented below share a single source sample, sequenced in a study of identical twins. TCRdb re-called the 5' RACE reads through MiXCR, storing one row per CDR3 protein. Of roughly 750,000 distinct CDR3 sequences in the sample, about 20% were seen once. The sample was also reused in another study, on T cells expressing NK-cell markers.

The sample comprised PBMCs. The receptor set was obtained from a woman aged 18-30 years in good health.

This clonotype was observed a handful of times. The chain couples TRBV20-1 to TRBJ2-3; 9 nucleotides line up with TRBD2. CDR3 length: 16 residues. CDR1 is DFQATT, CDR2 SNEGSKA, per germline (reference sequence). V gave up 0 bases and J gave up 3 bases; unmatched junction bases: 7. CDR3 sequence: CSARDPIAGGTDTQYF. The DNA for the CDR3 is TGCAGTGCTAGAGATCCCATTGCGGGAGGGACAGATACGCAGTATTTT.

The chain is built from TRBV24-1 and TRBJ1-1, with TRBD1 identical over 7 bases. The V and J ends lost 6 bases and 5 bases, in that order; junction bases with no gene match: 2. The CDR3 runs to 12 residues. The germline V gene encodes CDR1 KGHDR and CDR2 SFDVKD. Written as DNA, the CDR3 is TGTGCCACCAGTCAGGGGGTAACTGAAGCTTTCTTT. Its translation: CATSQGVTEAFF.

The chain links TRBV29-1 to TRBJ1-3; D is uncertain. Germline CDR1 and CDR2: SQVTM and ANQGSEA. Deletions cut 4 bases from V and 6 bases from J, with 13 bases between. The CDR3 runs 13 residues. The CDR3, as DNA: TGCAGCGTTGTAGCCGGCACTGAAAACACCATATATTTT. This translates into CSVVAGTENTIYF.

This clonotype was counted ten times or more. The chain joins TRBV20-1 to TRBJ2-1; D uncertain. The germline gives CDR1 DFQATT, CDR2 SNEGSKA (reference sequence). With 4 bases removed from V and 10 bases from J, the gap between germline ends came to 20 bases. The CDR3 is made up of 14 amino acids. CDR3 bases: TGCAGTGCTACTACTGATCGGGTCGAGGCGGAGCAGTTCTTC. Its protein is CSATTDRVEAEQFF.

This clonotype was picked up many times. The rearrangement uses TRBV29-1 and TRBJ2-1; 8 bases map to TRBD2. V dropped 3 bases and J dropped 0; count of bases not matched to a gene: 4. Germline CDR1 is SQVTM and CDR2 is ANQGSEA. CDR3 length equals 15 residues. The CDR3 DNA sequence: TGCAGCGTTGATGGCGGGAGGAACTCCTACAATGAGCAGTTCTTC. It codes for CSVDGGRNSYNEQFF.

The rearrangement uses TRBV6-5 and TRBJ2-3; D is unclear. V dropped 0 bases and J dropped 2 bases, with 15 bases sitting between them. Germline loops: CDR1 MNHEY, CDR2 SVGAGI. The CDR3 is 17 residues long. The CDR3 region has the DNA TGTGCCAGCAGTTACTCCTCTTACCGTTCCTCCACAGATACGCAGTATTTT. It is translated as CASSYSSYRSSTDTQYF.

This clonotype was detected a few times. This chain links TRBV12-3 or TRBV12-4 with TRBJ1-2; D not certain. The CDR3 is made up of 14 amino acids. V dropped 3 bases and J dropped 4 bases, with 12 bases sitting between them. CDR3 sequence: CASSLRGIVYGYTF. CDR3 sequence (DNA): TGTGCCAGCAGTTTGAGAGGAATTGTCTATGGCTACACCTTC.

This clonotype was detected only a few times. The gene calls are TRBV7-2 and TRBJ2-1, with 9 bases fitting TRBD2. From germline, CDR1 is SGHTA and CDR2 FQGNSA. Germline trimming cut 1 base from V and 8 bases from J; bases unmatched to any gene: 3. This CDR3 region has 14 residues. The chain's CDR3 is CASSLGGGEDEQFF. The CDR3 DNA reads TGTGCCAGCAGCTTAGGCGGGGGGGAAGATGAGCAGTTCTTC.

There are a few counts of this clonotype. The chain has TRBV10-2 and TRBJ2-7; D is perhaps TRBD2 (6 bases). CDR3 length equals 13 residues. The ends were cut back, 8 bases at V and 2 bases at J, with 13 bases in the middle. From germline, CDR1 is WSHSY and CDR2 SAAADI. The CDR3 DNA reads TGCGCCAGCGCGGGGTCTAGCCCCTACGAGCAGTACTTC. Protein product: CASAGSSPYEQYF.

This clonotype was observed a handful of times. A read error may account for a junction end that differs from germline. V gene TRBV29-1 combines with J gene TRBJ2-2; D ambiguous. This CDR3 is 13 amino acids long. Germline loops: CDR1 SQVTM, CDR2 ANQGSEA. CDR3 loop: CCTGSQLTGELFF. The CDR3 DNA follows: TGTTGTACGGGCAGCCAATTAACCGGGGAGCTGTTTTTT.

The rearrangement uses TRBV7-2 and TRBJ2-3; 11 bases align to TRBD2. V lost 5 bases and J lost 0; bases outside the gene matches: 4. Germline-derived CDR1 and CDR2 are SGHTA and FQGNSA. The CDR3 runs 16 residues. The CDR3: CASSLRLAGSTDTQYF. The CDR3 DNA reads as TGTGCCAGCAGCCTTCGACTAGCGGGAAGCACAGATACGCAGTATTTT.